This TCR beta chain was observed in a study of shared clonotypes between healthy human individuals. Study background: The plates for each donor numbered three CD4 naive, three CD4 memory, two CD8 naive and one CD8 memory.

Regarding this clone: Its target is unknown. Other DNA variants within this sample encode the same CDR3.

Measured with immunoSEQ multiplex PCR; TCRdb has only the in-frame clones, and not every one. Of hundreds of thousands of clones listed, 90% to 95% are singletons. V was clipped by 3 bases and J by 7 bases, with 9 bases between them. The CDR3 has 13 amino acids. Germline V gene lookup returns CDR1 MNHNY and CDR2 SVGAGI (reference sequence). Study-wide points: Several donors held approximately 4.6% of naive CD4 clonotypes in common. Naive subsets tended to show greater estimated richness than memory subsets. The sole specimen, blood, was sampled, and tissue repertoires likely differ.

Terminally differentiated effector memory CD45RA+ cells were excluded from the naive CD8 cells, which were CD45RO-negative and positively selected for CCR7. The chain links TRBV6-6 to TRBJ2-2; D is perhaps TRBD2 (5 bases). This receptor was obtained from a woman aged 25 to 39 in good health. Sequencing input: naive CD8+ T cells sorted from blood. Here the CDR3 reads CASSYEGSGELFF. As DNA, the CDR3 is TGTGCCAGCAGTTATGAGGGTAGCGGGGAGCTGTTTTTT.